This TCR beta chain was obtained from a study of Ad26.COV2.S vaccination and SARS-CoV-2 variants. General study points: After vaccination, reports described spike-specific CD8+ and CD4+ T cell responses as showing substantial breadth. People who got the vaccine or the placebo had similar non-spike TCR breadth.

The V end was cut by 4 bases, the J end by 6 bases, with 20 bases between. From germline, CDR1 is SGDLS and CDR2 YYNGEE. The CDR3 sequence is 16 residues long. Described treatment: 15 to 20 received Ad26.COV2.S at low or high dose, single or two shots; about 5 received placebo; per-sample allocation not given. Sampling occurred on day 63 after the first vaccine or placebo injection. This clone has only one observation. What it recognizes is unknown. TCRdb's copy holds only in-frame clones and misses some; the assay was immunoSEQ multiplex PCR. In the table there are 380,000 or so clones, 80% to 90% of which are singletons.

The TCR originated in a person aged 18-65 years who received the Ad26.COV2.S COVID-19 vaccine or a placebo. This chain connects TRBV9 to TRBJ2-1; D perhaps matches TRBD1 (6 bases). Sequences were derived from peripheral blood, sampled in a trial of Ad26.COV2.S vaccine versus placebo. CDR3 nucleotides: TGTGCCAGCAGCCCTGGGACAATTGGTCTTCTCAATGAGCAGTTCTTC. It codes for CASSPGTIGLLNEQFF.